This T cell receptor beta chain was recovered during a study of T-cell reconstitution after alpha-beta-depleted transplantation in children. Regarding the study as a whole: Hyperexpanded clones declined; after one year, newly produced T cells mostly supplied diversity. Certain patients had high TCRbeta diversity at day 60, and it came from recipient T cells and thymic progenitors that survived. Alpha-beta T cells present about two months after transplant were reported to originate from several hundred expanded graft clones.

Preparation of the TCRbeta library used unique molecular identifiers. TCRdb analysed the PCR reads with MiXCR anew, one entry per CDR3 protein. The table has about 200,000 distinct CDR3 sequences, about 8.4% seen once. This clonotype was counted only a few times. The antigen is not known. Sequences were derived from PBMCs, mostly from graft donor cells, sampled 360 days after TCRalphabeta/CD19-depleted stem cell transplant. This clonotype was obtained from a male patient between 2 and 10 years old who had a stem cell transplant for acute myeloid leukemia, so the T cells may come from the graft donor.

DNA for the CDR3: TGTGCCATCAGTGAGGGAAAGGAGGGGGGCGGAATCACAGATACGCAGTATTTT. As protein: CAISEGKEGGGITDTQYF. V and J are TRBV10-3 and TRBJ2-3; D is possibly TRBD1 or TRBD2 (6 bases each). The CDR3 consists of 18 residues. Germline-derived CDR1 and CDR2 are ENHRY and SYGVKD. V was cut by 2 bases and J by 2 bases, with 20 bases left in between.